This TCR beta chain is drawn from a study of control samples from healthy donors and cancer patients. V lost 5 bases to trimming and J lost 0 bases, with 13 bases between them. This CDR3 spans 16 amino acids. From germline, CDR1 is SGHTA and CDR2 FQGNSA. The method was immunoSEQ multiplex PCR; TCRdb's version includes in-frame clones alone and lacks a portion of them. The sample shows under 65,000 clones, around 85% of them seen only once. In this sample, this clone turned up once. The source material was PBMCs. The sequence was obtained from a woman in her forties or fifties with lung cancer. The gene calls are TRBV7-2 and TRBJ2-2; TRBD1 is a possible D gene (6 bases). In nucleotides, the CDR3 is TGTGCCAGCAGCAAGGCCGGGACAACGAACACCGGGGAGCTGTTTTTT. Translating gives CASSKAGTTNTGELFF.